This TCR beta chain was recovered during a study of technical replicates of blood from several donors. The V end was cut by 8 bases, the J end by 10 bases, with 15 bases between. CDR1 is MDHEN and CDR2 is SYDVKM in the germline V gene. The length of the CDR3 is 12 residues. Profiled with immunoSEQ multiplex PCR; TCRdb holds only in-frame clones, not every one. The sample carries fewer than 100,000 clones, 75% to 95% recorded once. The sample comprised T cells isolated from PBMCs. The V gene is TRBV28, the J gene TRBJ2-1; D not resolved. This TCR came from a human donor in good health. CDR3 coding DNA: TGTGCCAGCCGCCCCCAAGGAGAAGAGCAGTTCTTC. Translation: CASRPQGEEQFF.